These 21 T cell receptor beta chains originate from one sample sequenced in a study of T cell repertoires in cytomegalovirus infection. No cognate antigen is known for these TCRs. TCRdb passed the reads through MiXCR, listing each CDR3 protein once. The data contain about a million distinct CDR3 sequences, roughly 30% of them seen just once; the ten biggest clones take up over 12%. The sequencing used cultured CD8+ T cells from PBMCs, collected from culture after CMV antigen stimulation. The receptors were sampled from a human donor in good health (CMV status not recorded). Some clones in this sample may be carry-over from other donors' samples.

This clonotype was seen repeatedly, ten times or more. The V and J genes are TRBV7-6 and TRBJ2-1; the D gene could be TRBD1 or TRBD2 (5 bases each). This CDR3 has 16 residues. Trimming stripped 2 bases from V and 6 bases from J, with 17 bases between. Germline V gives CDR1 SGHVS, CDR2 FNYEAQ. CDR3: CASSLFEAGSLNEQFF. The CDR3 DNA sequence: TGTGCCAGCAGCTTATTCGAGGCAGGGAGCCTCAATGAGCAGTTCTTC.

There are a few counts of this clonotype. The J gene is TRBJ2-1, the V gene TRBV7-9, with TRBD1 as a possible D gene (6 bases). Trimming took off 1 base at V and 8 bases at J, with 12 bases between the two ends. Germline V CDR1 and CDR2: SEHNR, FQNEAQ (reference sequence). CDR3 length: 14 residues. DNA of the CDR3: TGTGCCAGCAGCTTAGTAGGCAACAGGGATGAGCAGTTCTTC. It translates to CASSLVGNRDEQFF.

The chain is built from TRBV5-1 and TRBJ2-1, with 10 bases that match TRBD2. CDR1 SGHRS and CDR2 YFSETQ come from the germline V gene. V shed 0 bases, J shed 13 bases, and the junction held 7 bases outside the gene matches. This CDR3 spans 14 amino acids. The DNA for the CDR3 is TGCGCCAGCAGCTTGGGTAGCGGGGGGACCGATCAGTTCTTC. As protein: CASSLGSGGTDQFF. Full variable domain (missing parts from reference TRBV5-1 and TRBJ2-1): KAGVTQTPRYLIKTRGQQVTLSCSPISGHRSVSWYQQTPGQGLQFLFEYFSETQRNKGNFPGRFSGRQFSNSRSEMNVSTLELGDSALYLCASSLGSGGTDQFFGPGTRLTVL.

Turning to this clonotype: An end of the junction does not agree with germline; a read error may underlie this. This rearrangement joins TRBV7-9 to TRBJ2-1, with TRBD1 matching over 7 bases. Germline lookup yields CDR1 SEHNR and CDR2 FQNEAQ (reference sequence). The CDR3 has 15 amino acids. The CDR3 reads CASRPNRGLDNGQFF. CDR3 DNA sequence: TGTGCCAGCAGACCAAACAGGGGTCTTGACAATGGGCAGTTCTTC.

V and J are TRBV2 and TRBJ1-5; unclear D gene. Germline loops: CDR1 SNHLY, CDR2 FYNNEI. Trimming shortened V by 4 bases and J by 2 bases, and 15 bases separated the two germline ends. The CDR3 runs to 16 residues. This CDR3 is CASSGPTYGGNQPQHF. The CDR3 nucleotides read TGTGCCAGCAGTGGTCCGACATATGGAGGCAATCAGCCCCAGCATTTT.

The V call is TRBV7-9, the J call TRBJ1-2; D unclear. Germline V CDR1 and CDR2: SEHNR, FQNEAQ (reference sequence). CDR3 length equals 12 residues. Between the trimmed V and J ends, which lost 1 base and 8 bases, there was a span of 8 bases. As DNA, the CDR3 is TGTGCCAGCAGCTTAGGTTTACAGGGCTACACCTTC. Translated, it gives CASSLGLQGYTF.

The chain combines TRBV12-3 or TRBV12-4 with TRBJ1-2; D may be TRBD1 (5 bases). V gave up 8 bases and J gave up 6 bases, with 16 bases separating them. CDR3 length equals 13 residues. Here the CDR3 reads CASPCGDGNGYTF. DNA of the CDR3: TGTGCCAGCCCATGTGGGGACGGGAATGGCTACACCTTC.

V gene TRBV6-5 combines with J gene TRBJ1-4; the D gene is possibly TRBD1 (6 bases). Deletions cut 6 bases from V and 8 bases from J, with 19 bases between. Looked up from germline, CDR1 is MNHEY and CDR2 is SVGAGI. The CDR3 totals 15 residues. DNA of the CDR3: TGTGCCAGCAGCCAAACCCCTGGACAGCTCGAAAAACTGTTTTTT. The encoded protein is CASSQTPGQLEKLFF.

This clonotype was seen at least ten times. The CDR3 region has the DNA TGTGCCAGCAGCTTACTCCCCGAGCTGGAAGGGACCGGGGAGCTGTTTTTT. This codes for CASSLLPELEGTGELFF. The rearrangement uses TRBV7-6 and TRBJ2-2, with no clear D. V was pared by 2 bases and J by 5 bases, with 18 bases between. This CDR3 has 17 amino acids. The germline CDR1 and CDR2 sequences are SGHVS and FNYEAQ. The full variable domain, rest sourced from reference TRBV7-6 and TRBJ2-2, is GAGVSQSPRYKVTKRGQDVALRCDPISGHVSLYWYRQALGQGPEFLTYFNYEAQQDKSGLPNDRFSAERPEGSISTLTIQRTEQRDSAMYRCASSLLPELEGTGELFFGEGSRLTVL.

V is TRBV6-6 and J is TRBJ2-7; a weak D match, TRBD1 (6 bases). V lost 6 bases and J 0 bases, leaving 15 bases between the germline ends. Germline V gene lookup returns CDR1 MNHNY and CDR2 SVGAGI (reference sequence). The CDR3 covers 15 residues. CDR3: CASSRQDGVSYEQYV. Written as DNA, the CDR3 is TGTGCCAGCAGCCGACAGGACGGGGTCTCCTACGAGCAGTACGTC.

This clonotype was seen a few times. CDR3 in amino acids: CASSQVAGDSYNEQFF. The CDR3 bases are TGTGCCAGCAGCCAGGTAGCGGGGGACTCCTACAATGAGCAGTTCTTC. This sequence joins TRBV7-2 and TRBJ2-1; 9 positions match TRBD2. Germline CDR1 SGHTA, CDR2 FQGNSA. V lost 5 bases to trimming and J lost 0 bases; unmatched junction nucleotides: 5. There are 16 residues in the CDR3.

This clonotype was counted between two and nine times. The chain is built from TRBV7-6 and TRBJ1-4, with a possible D match to TRBD1 (5 bases). The germline CDR1 and CDR2 sequences are SGHVS and FNYEAQ. The CDR3 loop spans 14 amino acids. The ends were cut back, 8 bases at V and 5 bases at J, with 15 bases in the middle. CDR3 in DNA: TGTGCCAGCTCCCGGGACGTTTTGAATGAAAAACTGTTTTTT. Protein sequence: CASSRDVLNEKLFF.

The sample holds a few counts of this clonotype. This chain uses TRBV20-1 with TRBJ2-1, with 8 positions matching TRBD1. The CDR3 contains 15 residues. Germline CDR1 DFQATT, CDR2 SNEGSKA (reference sequence). Trimming cost V 3 bases and J 3 bases; bases outside gene matches: 7. The CDR3 DNA follows: TGCAGTGCTAGGACCTGGACAGGGTACTACAATGAGCAGTTCTTC. This sequence encodes CSARTWTGYYNEQFF.

The chain joins TRBV20-1 to TRBJ2-5; D unclear. This CDR3 is 14 amino acids long. Per the germline V gene, CDR1 is DFQATT and CDR2 is SNEGSKA (reference sequence). V shed 0 bases and J shed 4 bases, with 12 bases lying between them. The CDR3 sequence is CSAREVRKAETQYF. The CDR3 bases are TGCAGTGCTAGAGAGGTTAGAAAGGCAGAGACCCAGTACTTC.

The chain carries TRBV2 and TRBJ1-2; 10 nucleotides align to TRBD1. The CDR3 length is 14 residues. V was clipped by 7 bases and J by 4 bases; unmatched bases: 6. The germline gives CDR1 SNHLY, CDR2 FYNNEI. CDR3: CASTSGTGVYGYTF. The CDR3 nucleotides are TGTGCCAGCACTTCCGGGACAGGGGTCTATGGCTACACCTTC.

This clonotype was detected only a few times. The chain recombines TRBV6-5 with TRBJ1-2; D is uncertain. The CDR3 length is 13 residues. Trimming pared 0 bases from V and 7 bases from J, leaving 9 bases between. Germline V lookup: CDR1 MNHEY, CDR2 SVGAGI. The CDR3 loop is CASSYSKKGGYTF. The CDR3 bases are TGTGCCAGCAGTTACTCGAAAAAGGGTGGCTACACCTTC.

The chain is built from TRBV5-1 and TRBJ2-3; 14 bases fit TRBD2. V lost 4 bases and J lost 5; bases outside the gene matches: 6. The germline V gene has CDR1 SGHRS and CDR2 YFSETQ. The CDR3 totals 16 residues. CDR3 sequence reads: CASSQGLAGGEDTQYF. DNA for the CDR3: TGCGCCAGCAGCCAAGGACTAGCGGGGGGCGAAGATACGCAGTATTTT.

Many counts were recorded for this clonotype. The genes are TRBV4-3 and TRBJ1-5; D might be TRBD1 (6 bases). The germline V gene has CDR1 LGHNA and CDR2 YSLEER. The CDR3 sequence is 17 residues long. Trimming took off 0 bases at V and 4 bases at J, with 16 bases between the two ends. CDR3 bases: TGCGCCAGCAGCCAAGACCTTCGAGGGCAGGGGAATCAGCCCCAGCATTTT. Its translation is CASSQDLRGQGNQPQHF.

Ten or more counts support this clonotype. The chain couples TRBV7-2 to TRBJ2-1; no definite D call. The CDR3 has 15 residues. V was clipped by 5 bases and J by 1 base, with 12 bases between them. Germline values: CDR1 SGHTA, CDR2 FQGNSA. The CDR3 DNA reads TGTGCCAGCAGCCTCTACTCGGATTCCTACAATGAGCAGTTCTTC. Encoded protein: CASSLYSDSYNEQFF. Based on the CDR3 plus reference TRBV7-2 and TRBJ2-1, the full variable domain is GAGVSQSPSNKVTEKGKDVELRCDPISGHTALYWYRQSLGQGLEFLIYFQGNSAPDKSGLPSDRFSAERTGGSVSTLTIQRTQQEDSAVYLCASSLYSDSYNEQFFGPGTRLTVL.

This clonotype was observed a single time. V gene TRBV5-4 combines with J gene TRBJ2-1; 7 bases map to TRBD1. V was pared by 0 bases and J by 4 bases, with 7 bases of the junction left unmatched. In germline, CDR1 is SGHNT, CDR2 YYREEE (reference sequence). The CDR3 is made up of 16 amino acids. CDR3 nucleotides: TGTGCCAGCAGCTTGGAGGGGACAGAAAATTACAATGAGCAGTTCTTC. This gives the protein CASSLEGTENYNEQFF.

In its sample, this clonotype was seen many times. The chain combines TRBV7-9 with TRBJ1-2; D perhaps matches TRBD1 (6 bases). V dropped 1 base and J dropped 11 bases, with 14 bases sitting between them. Per the germline V gene, CDR1 is SEHNR and CDR2 is FQNEAQ (reference sequence). The CDR3 contains 13 residues. CDR3 in amino acids: CASSLDTRGGYTF. The CDR3 DNA follows: TGTGCCAGCAGCTTAGATACCAGGGGCGGTTACACCTTC.